A selection of T cell receptor beta chains follows, all from one sample in a study of blood T cell repertoires in COVID-19. Produced via immunoSEQ multiplex PCR; TCRdb's table is partial and in-frame only. The sample includes some 250,000 clones, approximately 83% of them seen just once. Sequenced sample: PBMCs or T cells enriched from blood (not recorded which). The receptors here all came from a woman aged 50 to 60 who had recovered from COVID-19. The CDR3 runs from the conserved cysteine through the conserved F or W. A D gene is named only where the DNA matches it firmly. Where a row states a size, it is once, few, many or the class of an expanded clone; other rows omit it.

j_call v_call d_call clone_size cdr3_nt cdr3_aa
TRBJ2-7 TRBV9 TRBD1 - TGTGCCAGCAGCGTAACAGGGGATAGCTACGAGCAGTACTTC CASSVTGDSYEQYF
TRBJ2-7 TRBV3-1/TRBV3-2 - - TGTGCCAGCAGCCAAGGCGCAGGTTCCTACGAGCAGTACTTC CASSQGAGSYEQYF
TRBJ2-3 TRBV4-2 - - TGTGCCAGCAGCCAAGAGGTGCGGATTAGCACAGATACGCAGTATTTT CASSQEVRISTDTQYF
TRBJ1-1 TRBV5-1 TRBD1 - TGCGCCAGCAGCGTCGGGACAGCTGGGGGGAACACTGAAGCTTTCTTT CASSVGTAGGNTEAFF
TRBJ2-1 TRBV5-6 - - TGTGCCAGCAGATTGCTTGCAGGGGCCGGGGTATACAATGAGCAGTTCTTC CASRLLAGAGVYNEQFF
TRBJ2-2 TRBV19 - few TGTGCCAGTAGTAGAGGGGACTCCAACACCGGGGAGCTGTTTTTT CASSRGDSNTGELFF
TRBJ2-1 TRBV12-3/TRBV12-4 - few TGTGCCAGCAGTTTGGAGGGCAGCTACGAGCAGTTCTTC CASSLEGSYEQFF
TRBJ1-2 TRBV12-3/TRBV12-4 - - TGTGCCAGCAGTTTAGGAGGGTCTGGCTACACCTTC CASSLGGSGYTF
TRBJ1-1 TRBV10-1 TRBD1 - TGCGCCAGCAGTGAGTCGAGGGACAGGGATGGAGCTTTCTTT CASSESRDRDGAFF
TRBJ2-2 TRBV10-2 - - TGCGCCAGCACCCCAGTCGTGTTTGACGGGGAGCTGTTTTTT CASTPVVFDGELFF
TRBJ2-7 TRBV18 - - TGTGCCAGCTCACCCGAAGGGGCCGAGCAGTACTTC CASSPEGAEQYF
TRBJ1-2 TRBV4-1 - once TGCGCCAGTCCGACCCGGGGGAATGGCTACACCTTC CASPTRGNGYTF
TRBJ2-7 TRBV15 - - TGTGCCACCAGCAGAGATGTGACGGGTTCCTACGAGCAGTACTTC CATSRDVTGSYEQYF
TRBJ2-4 TRBV5-6 TRBD2 - TGTGCCAGCAGCTTTCCGGGAGGCGAGACCAAAAACATTCAGTACTTC CASSFPGGETKNIQYF
TRBJ2-2 TRBV27 TRBD2 - TGTGCCAGCAGTTTTAGCGGGAGCGCGGCCGGGGAGCTGTTTTTT CASSFSGSAAGELFF
TRBJ1-1 TRBV2 TRBD1 - TGTGCCAGCAGTGACTTCGACAGGGGCACTGAAGCTTTCTTT CASSDFDRGTEAFF
TRBJ1-5 TRBV2 - - TGTGCCAGCAGTGAAGCGTCAGGGGTACAGCCCCAGCATTTT CASSEASGVQPQHF
TRBJ2-2 TRBV21-1 - - TGTGCCAGCACTGGCGGGAGGATGGGCGGGGAGCTGTTTTTT CASTGGRMGGELFF
TRBJ1-4 TRBV7-6 - - TGTGCCAGCAGCTTAATCCGGTTCGAGAAACTGTTTTTT CASSLIRFEKLFF
TRBJ2-2 TRBV5-6 TRBD1 - TGTGCCAGCAGTTACAGGGGGCAAGGCACCGGGGAGCTGTTTTTT CASSYRGQGTGELFF
TRBJ2-7 TRBV25-1 - - TGTGCCAGCAGTGAATCCAGGGGCGAGCAGTACTTC CASSESRGEQYF
TRBJ2-7 TRBV27 TRBD1 - TGTGCCAGCAGTTTGTTAGGGACAGAACCCTACGAGCAGTACTTC CASSLLGTEPYEQYF
TRBJ2-7 TRBV9 TRBD1 - TGTGCCAGCAGCTTCCCGGACAGGGGAGGGGAGCAGTACTTC CASSFPDRGGEQYF
TRBJ2-3 TRBV18 TRBD2 once TGTGCCAGCTCACCATCTAGCGGGACAGATACGCAGTATTTT CASSPSSGTDTQYF
TRBJ2-1 TRBV3-1/TRBV3-2 TRBD2 once TGTGCCAGCAGCCGGGTGGGCGCGGGAGGGCCATCTAAGTCTGAGCAGTTCTTC CASSRVGAGGPSKSEQFF
TRBJ2-4 TRBV14 TRBD2 - TGTGCCAGCAGCCCCAGGACTAGCGGGAGGATAAACATTCAGTACTTC CASSPRTSGRINIQYF